Listed here are 26 T cell receptor beta chains from one sample, sequenced in a study of T cell responses to AZD1222 COVID-19 vaccine. Clones were read by immunoSEQ multiplex PCR, and TCRdb kept only the in-frame ones, dropping some. The sample comprises around 120,000 clones, around 89% of which are singletons, and approximately 12% rests with the top ten. The specimen comprised peripheral blood, sampled on day 0 of MenACWY control vaccination. The receptors stem from an adult in good health.

The rearrangement joins TRBV29-1 to TRBJ2-3; tentatively, D is TRBD1 or TRBD2 (5 bases each). This CDR3 is 14 amino acids long. Germline-derived CDR1 and CDR2 are SQVTM and ANQGSEA. Trimming removed 7 bases from V and 0 bases from J, with 14 bases in between. The CDR3 region is CSALRRGSTDTQYF. Written as DNA, the CDR3 is TGCAGCGCCCTACGACGGGGCAGCACAGATACGCAGTATTTT.

The chain employs TRBV19 and TRBJ1-1, with D perhaps matching TRBD1 (6 bases). Germline V lookup: CDR1 LNHDA, CDR2 SQIVND (reference sequence). V gave up 5 bases and J gave up 5 bases, with 12 bases separating them. The CDR3 spans 13 residues. The CDR3 DNA reads as TGTGCCAGTAGTCGGGGGGGCGCAACTGAAGCTTTCTTT. As protein: CASSRGGATEAFF.

The chain joins TRBV12-3 or TRBV12-4 to TRBJ2-7, with 9 bases matching TRBD1. This CDR3 has 13 amino acids. V lost 5 bases, J lost 6 bases, and 5 bases stayed unmatched. CDR3 protein: CASSPGQGAEQYF. The CDR3 DNA is TGTGCCAGCAGTCCGGGACAGGGTGCCGAGCAGTACTTC.

The chain is built from TRBV10-2 and TRBJ2-3; weak D call: TRBD2 (6 bases). Trimming took off 8 bases at V and 2 bases at J, with 32 bases between the two ends. In germline, CDR1 is WSHSY, CDR2 SAAADI. CDR3 length: 20 amino acids. CDR3 in amino acids: CASLSGVVRGSGRNTDTQYF. In DNA, the CDR3 is TGCGCCAGCCTCTCGGGAGTAGTACGCGGGTCTGGAAGGAACACAGATACGCAGTATTTT.

This clone was picked up one time. The chain carries TRBV30 and TRBJ1-2; D is unresolved. This CDR3 comprises 13 residues. V shed 3 bases and J shed 4 bases, with 12 bases lying between them. The germline CDR1 and CDR2 sequences are GTSNPN and SVGIG (reference sequence). The CDR3 sequence is CAWRETASYGYTF. The CDR3 DNA is TGTGCCTGGAGGGAGACTGCTAGCTATGGCTACACCTTC.

Here the CDR3 reads CASSVGPVSGNTIYF. Here the CDR3 DNA reads TGTGCCAGCAGCGTAGGACCTGTTTCTGGAAACACCATATATTTT. The V call is TRBV9, the J call TRBJ1-3; the D is unclear. Germline-derived CDR1 and CDR2 are SGDLS and YYNGEE. With 0 bases removed from V and 1 base from J, the gap between germline ends came to 8 bases. This CDR3 spans 15 amino acids.

The chain has TRBV3-1 (or the pseudogene TRBV3-2) and TRBJ2-7; possible D gene TRBD1, 6 bases. Germline CDR1 LGHDT, CDR2 YNNKEL (reference sequence). The CDR3 runs 12 residues. V was cut by 3 bases and J by 4 bases, with 7 bases left in between. The CDR3 bases are TGTGCCAGCAGCCACGGACAGTACGAGCAGTACTTC. Amino acid sequence: CASSHGQYEQYF.

The count of this clone is one. The gene calls are TRBV7-9 and TRBJ2-1; unclear D gene. This CDR3 is built from 11 residues. Deletions cut 4 bases from V and 5 bases from J, with 3 bases between. The germline gives CDR1 SEHNR, CDR2 FQNEAQ (reference sequence). This CDR3 reads CASSYNNEQFF. CDR3 coding DNA: TGTGCCAGCAGCTACAACAATGAGCAGTTCTTC.

The rearrangement uses TRBV24-1 and TRBJ2-1, with 9 bases identical to TRBD2. V shed 4 bases, J shed 8 bases, and the junction held 8 bases outside the gene matches. Germline V gene data show CDR1 as KGHDR and CDR2 as SFDVKD. The CDR3 runs 15 residues. CDR3 protein: CATSDHSGRYDEQFF. The CDR3 nucleotides read TGTGCCACCAGTGACCATAGCGGGAGATATGATGAGCAGTTCTTC.

The V call is TRBV6-5, the J call TRBJ2-7, with D possibly matching TRBD2 (6 bases). V was cut by 0 bases and J by 1 base, with 13 bases left in between. This CDR3 has 16 amino acids. Germline V lookup: CDR1 MNHEY, CDR2 SVGAGI. The CDR3: CASSYSSMRGSYEQYF. CDR3 nucleotide sequence: TGTGCCAGCAGTTACTCGAGCATGCGGGGATCCTACGAGCAGTACTTC.

In the case of this clone: The same CDR3 is also encoded by other DNA sequences in this sample. The chain recombines TRBV5-1 with TRBJ1-1; TRBD1 matches at 8 bases. The CDR3 consists of 14 residues. After removal of 4 bases from V and 1 base from J, the junction contained 3 bases not matched to a gene. Germline V gene sequence: CDR1 SGHRS, CDR2 YFSETQ. CDR3 protein: CASSPGTGNTEAFF. CDR3 sequence (DNA): TGCGCCAGCAGCCCCGGGACAGGGAACACTGAAGCTTTCTTT.

This CDR3 is CSASPREPTYEQYF. CDR3 bases: TGCAGTGCTAGTCCGCGGGAGCCTACCTACGAGCAGTACTTC. The chain employs TRBV20-1 and TRBJ2-7, with 7 bases lining up with TRBD2. Germline assignment: CDR1 DFQATT and CDR2 SNEGSKA (reference sequence). With V trimmed by 3 bases and J by 2 bases, 7 bases remained unmatched. CDR3 length: 14 amino acids.

This clone occurred once. This rearrangement joins TRBV11-1 to TRBJ2-2; no clear D. V was clipped by 6 bases and J by 1 base, with 6 bases between them. Germline V lookup: CDR1 SGHAT, CDR2 FQDESV (reference sequence). The CDR3 totals 13 residues. The CDR3 nucleotides are TGTGCCAGCAGAGGTCTGAACACCGGGGAGCTGTTTTTT. It is translated as CASRGLNTGELFF.

This chain uses TRBV2 with TRBJ1-1; D not certain. The ends were cut back, 10 bases at V and 0 bases at J, with 12 bases in the middle. This CDR3 spans 13 amino acids. CDR1 and CDR2 (germline): SNHLY, FYNNEI. In nucleotides, the CDR3 is TGTGCCACCCTGCCAGAAATGAACACTGAAGCTTTCTTT. Translation gives CATLPEMNTEAFF.

The chain has TRBV2 and TRBJ1-1, with D unresolved. From germline, CDR1 is SNHLY and CDR2 FYNNEI. V was trimmed by 10 bases and J by 1 base, leaving 13 bases between them. The CDR3 has 13 amino acids. CDR3 region: CATQMNSNTEAFF. The CDR3 DNA sequence: TGTGCCACCCAAATGAATTCGAACACTGAAGCTTTCTTT.

The V gene is TRBV19, the J gene TRBJ2-3; either TRBD1 or TRBD2 may fit D (5 bases each). The CDR3 is 15 residues long. Trimming cost V 4 bases and J 5 bases, with 16 bases left between them. Per germline, CDR1 LNHDA and CDR2 SQIVND (reference sequence). The CDR3 coding sequence is TGTGCCAGTAGTACCCGGGCAGGGAGTAAAGATACGCAGTATTTT. Residues: CASSTRAGSKDTQYF.

This sequence joins TRBV11-3 and TRBJ2-1, with D uncertain. This CDR3 has 13 residues. Trimming removed 5 bases at V and 13 bases at J, with 18 bases between. Germline V gene sequence: CDR1 SGHNT, CDR2 YENEEA. The CDR3 nucleotides are TGTGCCAGCAGCAAACCCCCTTCGAAGCGACAGTTCTTC. Amino acid sequence: CASSKPPSKRQFF.

This clone appeared a few times. The chain combines TRBV5-1 with TRBJ1-2, with TRBD1 matching over 7 bases. The CDR3 sequence is 14 residues long. J lost 8 bases, V lost 1 base, and 8 bases had no gene match. Germline CDR1 is SGHRS and CDR2 is YFSETQ. CDR3 amino acids: CASSLWGDSQGYTF. In nucleotides, the CDR3 is TGCGCCAGCAGCTTGTGGGGGGACAGTCAAGGCTACACCTTC.

This chain joins TRBV11-3 and TRBJ2-7; 7 nucleotides match TRBD2. V lost 5 bases to trimming and J lost 2 bases; unmatched junction nucleotides: 3. This CDR3 is 13 amino acids long. Germline assignment: CDR1 SGHNT and CDR2 YENEEA. The CDR3 spells CASSGGLTYEQYF. The CDR3 DNA follows: TGTGCCAGCAGCGGGGGACTAACCTACGAGCAGTACTTC.

The V call is TRBV6-5, the J call TRBJ1-1; D not resolved. V was clipped by 0 bases and J by 9 bases, with 11 bases between them. This CDR3 spans 13 amino acids. Germline-derived CDR1 and CDR2 are MNHEY and SVGAGI. The CDR3 sequence is CASSYSMREQAFF. The CDR3 DNA reads as TGTGCCAGCAGTTACTCGATGAGGGAACAAGCTTTCTTT.

This clone is a singleton in its sample. The genes are TRBV4-3 and TRBJ1-2; 9 bases fit TRBD1. V shed 1 base, J shed 6 bases, and the junction held 9 bases outside the gene matches. This CDR3 region has 16 residues. The germline V gene has CDR1 LGHNA and CDR2 YSLEER. The CDR3 DNA sequence: TGCGCCAGCAGCCAAGCTCCAGGGGGACAGGGCCATGGCTACACCTTC. Amino acid sequence: CASSQAPGGQGHGYTF.

The V gene is TRBV9, the J gene TRBJ1-4; D not certain. The CDR3 runs 14 residues. The V and J ends lost 2 bases and 2 bases respectively, with 7 bases between them. The germline gives CDR1 SGDLS, CDR2 YYNGEE. CDR3 coding DNA: TGTGCCAGCAGCGTTAGTAATACTAATGAAAAACTGTTTTTT. The encoded protein is CASSVSNTNEKLFF.

This sequence joins TRBV3-1 (or the pseudogene TRBV3-2) and TRBJ2-2, with TRBD2 matching 9 bases. The CDR3 is 15 residues long. CDR1 and CDR2 (germline): LGHDT, YNNKEL (reference sequence). J lost 5 bases, V lost 11 bases, and 12 bases had no gene match. CDR3 sequence: CARRGGGGGTGELFF. DNA of the CDR3: TGTGCCCGCCGCGGGGGGGGAGGCGGGACCGGGGAGCTGTTTTTT.

The V and J genes are TRBV5-5 and TRBJ2-1, with D maybe TRBD2 (6 bases). Between the trimmed V and J ends, which lost 0 bases and 3 bases, there was a span of 10 bases. The CDR3 has 15 amino acids. Germline CDR1 and CDR2: SGHKS and YYEKEE (reference sequence). CDR3: CASSLDGRVYNEQFF. Here the CDR3 DNA reads TGTGCCAGCAGCTTGGACGGGAGAGTCTACAATGAGCAGTTCTTC.

The rearrangement links TRBV27 to TRBJ1-1, with a tentative D call TRBD1 (6 bases). This CDR3 has 14 amino acids. CDR1 MNHEY and CDR2 SMNVEV come from the germline V gene (reference sequence). The V end lost 2 bases, the J end lost 0 bases, and 7 bases lay between the germline ends. This chain's CDR3 is CASSLNRVNTEAFF. DNA of the CDR3: TGTGCCAGCAGTTTAAACAGGGTGAACACTGAAGCTTTCTTT.

The chain recombines TRBV7-6 with TRBJ2-3; no firm D call. The V gene's germline CDR1 is SGHVS and CDR2 FNYEAQ. The CDR3 is made up of 14 amino acids. V lost 5 bases to trimming and J lost 0 bases, with 9 bases between them. DNA for the CDR3: TGTGCCAGCAGCCTGATGGAAAGCACAGATACGCAGTATTTT. This sequence encodes CASSLMESTDTQYF.